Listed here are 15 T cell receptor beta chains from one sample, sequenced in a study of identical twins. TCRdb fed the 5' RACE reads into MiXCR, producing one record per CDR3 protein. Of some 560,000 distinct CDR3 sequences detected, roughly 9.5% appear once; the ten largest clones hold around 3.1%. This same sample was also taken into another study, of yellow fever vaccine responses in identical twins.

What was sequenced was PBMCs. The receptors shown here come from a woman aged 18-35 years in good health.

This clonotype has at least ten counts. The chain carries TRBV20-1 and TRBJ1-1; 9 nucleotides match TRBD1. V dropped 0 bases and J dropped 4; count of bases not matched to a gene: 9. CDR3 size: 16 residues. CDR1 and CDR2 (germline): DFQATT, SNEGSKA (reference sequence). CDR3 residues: CSARDFGGQGATEAFF. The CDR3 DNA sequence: TGCAGTGCTAGAGACTTCGGGGGACAGGGAGCCACTGAAGCTTTCTTT.

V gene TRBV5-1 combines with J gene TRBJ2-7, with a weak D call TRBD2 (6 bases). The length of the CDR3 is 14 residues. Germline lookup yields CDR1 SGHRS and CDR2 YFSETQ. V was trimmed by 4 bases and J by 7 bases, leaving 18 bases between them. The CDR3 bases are TGCGCCAGCAGCCCTGATCGGGGGTTAAGGGAGCAGTACTTC. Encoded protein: CASSPDRGLREQYF.

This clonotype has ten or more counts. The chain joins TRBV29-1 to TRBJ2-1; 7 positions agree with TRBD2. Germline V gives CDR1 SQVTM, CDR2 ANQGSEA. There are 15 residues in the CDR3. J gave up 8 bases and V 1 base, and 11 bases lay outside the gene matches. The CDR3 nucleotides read TGCAGCGTTGAAGGGGGGGACTACCCTGGGGATGAGCAGTTCTTC. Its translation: CSVEGGDYPGDEQFF.

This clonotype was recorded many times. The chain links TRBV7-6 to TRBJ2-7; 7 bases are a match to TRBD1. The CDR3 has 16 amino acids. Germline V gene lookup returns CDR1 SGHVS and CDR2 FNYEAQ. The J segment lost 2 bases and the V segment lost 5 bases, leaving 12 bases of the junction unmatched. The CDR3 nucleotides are TGTGCCAGCAGCCCAAGAACCGGGACAGAAGCCTACGAGCAGTACTTC. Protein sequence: CASSPRTGTEAYEQYF.

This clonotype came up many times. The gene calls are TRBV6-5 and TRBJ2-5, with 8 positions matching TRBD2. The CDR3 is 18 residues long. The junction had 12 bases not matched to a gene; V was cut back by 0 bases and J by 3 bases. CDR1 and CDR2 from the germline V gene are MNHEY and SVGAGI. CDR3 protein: CASSYSISGAIFEETQYF. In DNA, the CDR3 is TGTGCCAGCAGTTACTCGATTAGCGGGGCCATTTTTGAAGAGACCCAGTACTTC.

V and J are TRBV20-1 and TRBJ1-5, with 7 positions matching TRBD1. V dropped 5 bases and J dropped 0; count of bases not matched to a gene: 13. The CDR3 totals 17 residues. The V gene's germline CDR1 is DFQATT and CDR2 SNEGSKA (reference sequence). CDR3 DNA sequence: TGCAGTGCTTTGAGGGGGCTCGGGGCTTATAGCAATCAGCCCCAGCATTTT. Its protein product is CSALRGLGAYSNQPQHF.

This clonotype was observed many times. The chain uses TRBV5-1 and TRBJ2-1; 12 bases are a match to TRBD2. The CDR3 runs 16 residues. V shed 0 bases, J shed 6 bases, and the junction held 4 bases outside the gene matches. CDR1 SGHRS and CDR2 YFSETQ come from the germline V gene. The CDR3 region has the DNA TGCGCCAGCAGCTTGGCCGGGACTAGCGGGTTCAATGAGCAGTTCTTC. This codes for CASSLAGTSGFNEQFF.

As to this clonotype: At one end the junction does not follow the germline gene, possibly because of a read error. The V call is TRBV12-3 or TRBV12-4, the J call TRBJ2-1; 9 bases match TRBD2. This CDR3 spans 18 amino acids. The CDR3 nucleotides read TGTGCCCGCAGTCGCCGACAGGGCGGCGGGAGGGGGAATATCGGGCAGTTCTTC. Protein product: CARSRRQGGGRGNIGQFF.

CDR3 bases: TGTGCCAGCAGCTCGCTTGGCGCGAGTGAAGACATTCAGTACTTC. Translating it yields CASSSLGASEDIQYF. This chain joins TRBV7-9 and TRBJ2-4; D call uncertain. Between the trimmed V and J ends, which lost 4 bases and 8 bases, there was a span of 18 bases. The V gene's germline CDR1 is SEHNR and CDR2 FQNEAQ (reference sequence). This CDR3 is 15 amino acids long. Based on the CDR3 plus reference TRBV7-9 and TRBJ2-4, the full variable domain is DTGVSQNPRHKITKRGQNVTFRCDPISEHNRLYWYRQTLGQGPEFLTYFQNEAQLEKSRLLSDRFSAERPKGSFSTLEIQRTEQGDSAMYLCASSSLGASEDIQYFGAGTRLSVL.

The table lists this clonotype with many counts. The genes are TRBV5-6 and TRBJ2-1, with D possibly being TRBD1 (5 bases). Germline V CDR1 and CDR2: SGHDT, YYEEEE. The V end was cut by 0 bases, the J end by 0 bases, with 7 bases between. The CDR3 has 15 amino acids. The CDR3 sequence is CASSLVGASYNEQFF. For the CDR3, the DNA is TGTGCCAGCAGCTTGGTAGGGGCCTCCTACAATGAGCAGTTCTTC.

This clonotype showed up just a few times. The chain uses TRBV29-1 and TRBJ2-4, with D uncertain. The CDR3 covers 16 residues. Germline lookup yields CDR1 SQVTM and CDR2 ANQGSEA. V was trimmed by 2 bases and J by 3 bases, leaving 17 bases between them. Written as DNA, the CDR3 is TGCAGCGTTGAAACGCCCCTGGTGTTGGGCAAAAACATTCAGTACTTC. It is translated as CSVETPLVLGKNIQYF.

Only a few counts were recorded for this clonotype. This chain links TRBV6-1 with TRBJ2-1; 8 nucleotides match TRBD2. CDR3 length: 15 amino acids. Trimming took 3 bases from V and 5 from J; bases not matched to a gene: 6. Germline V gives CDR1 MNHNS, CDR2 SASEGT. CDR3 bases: TGTGCCAGCAGTGACCCGGGACTAGGACACAATGAGCAGTTCTTC. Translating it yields CASSDPGLGHNEQFF.

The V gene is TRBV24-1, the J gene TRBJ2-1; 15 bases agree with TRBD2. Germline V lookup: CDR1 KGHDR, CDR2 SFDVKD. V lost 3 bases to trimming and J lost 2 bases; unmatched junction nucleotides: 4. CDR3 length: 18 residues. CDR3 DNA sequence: TGTGCCACCAGTGATCCGGGACTAGCGGGGGGAACCTACAATGAGCAGTTCTTC. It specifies CATSDPGLAGGTYNEQFF.

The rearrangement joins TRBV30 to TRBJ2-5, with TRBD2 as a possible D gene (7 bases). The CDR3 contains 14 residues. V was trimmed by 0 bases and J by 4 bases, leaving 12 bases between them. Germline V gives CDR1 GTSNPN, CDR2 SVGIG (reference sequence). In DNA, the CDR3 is TGTGCCTGGAGTGTACAGGGAGGGGGAGAGACCCAGTACTTC. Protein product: CAWSVQGGGETQYF. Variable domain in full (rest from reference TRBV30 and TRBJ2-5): SQTIHQWPATLVQPVGSPLSLECTVEGTSNPNLYWYRQAAGRGLQLLFYSVGIGQISSEVPQNLSASRPQDRQFILSSKKLLLSDSGFYLCAWSVQGGGETQYFGPGTRLLVL.

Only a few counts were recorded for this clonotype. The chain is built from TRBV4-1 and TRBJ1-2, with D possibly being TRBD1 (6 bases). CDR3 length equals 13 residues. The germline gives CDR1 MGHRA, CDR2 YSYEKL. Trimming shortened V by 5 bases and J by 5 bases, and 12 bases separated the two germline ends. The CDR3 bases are TGCGCCAGCAGCGAAGGGGGGGGGTATGGCTACACCTTC. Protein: CASSEGGGYGYTF.